This paragraph covers one T cell receptor (beta chain) sequence. Its antigen is still unknown. No qualities accompany the bases; no much larger clone lies one base away. This sample is part of a study of graft-versus-host responses after intestinal transplantation (dated by TCRdb to the early 2020s). Looking at the study overall: The transplants that recipients received were multivisceral, liver-intestinal, or isolated intestinal. Donor T cell macrochimerism was defined as a peak of at least 4% donor T cells among recipient peripheral blood mononuclear cells. Graft-versus-host and host-versus-graft alloreactive T cell clones were tracked in the graft, circulation and bone marrow after intestinal transplantation using bulk TCR-beta CDR3 sequencing. All recipients received anti-thymocyte globulin induction followed by maintenance tacrolimus and steroids for around three years. Instead of going to the commercial service, samples from a few later patients were sequenced in-house on an Illumina MiSeq and processed with MiXCR. Alloreactive clones were identified by sequencing pre-transplant mixed lymphocyte reaction products and comparing them with unstimulated pre-transplant donor and recipient T cells. A cohort of under 30 intestinal transplant recipients, including one retransplant, was enrolled, and 3 patients lacking pretransplant specimens were excluded. On the study overall, not on this receptor specifically: Patients with donor T cell macrochimerism had high GvH to HvG T cell clonal ratios in their allografts. Early after transplant, peak levels of circulating GvH clones were found to be associated with declines in HvG clones. GvH clones were detected in recipient bone marrow, and some appeared earlier in ileal mucosa or blood, consistent with an intestinal mucosal origin. The conclusions were limited by the relatively low number and heterogeneity of the intestinal transplant patients.

Library preparation employed the immunoSEQ multiplex PCR assay. For most patients, genomic DNA was isolated with the Qiagen DNeasy Blood and Tissue Kit and sent frozen to Adaptive Biotechnologies for TCR sequencing. For most patients, high-throughput TCR-beta CDR3 sequencing of genomic DNA was performed by Adaptive Biotechnologies. The authors' analysis ran thus. Adaptive's ImmunoSEQ software supplied the TCR sequencing data for approximately 18 patients, while MiXCR and VDJtools were used to process three other patients. To correct CD4 versus CD8 sorting errors, any sequence found in both subsets at a frequency ratio below 5:1 was removed. Because the origin of CDR3 nucleotide sequences shared between donor and recipient could not be assigned, those sequences were removed. At least 2-fold expansion over unstimulated cells and a minimum CFSE-low frequency of 0.002% (template counts) or 0.001% (read counts) were required for clones to be classified as alloreactive. A clone was considered mappable if detected in the sequenced pre-transplant spleen, lymph node, or MLR CFSE-low populations of the donor or recipient. Cumulative frequency of alloreactive clones was calculated as a percentage of all sequences weighted by copy number. TCRdb obtained this table from immuneACCESS and retained in-frame rearrangements with V and J assigned. These tables miss some clones; where compared with another copy, unresolved V genes account for less than half of the shortfall, and the remainder is unexplained. That table gives V, J and clone size, and the DNA gave D and trimming. Counted in this sample were about 120,000 clones; 95% of them appeared once. The biggest ten clones account for 3% to 3.5% of the sample.

The time point tag for this specimen amounts to: cells obtained before transplantation from donor or recipient. CD3+CD4+ and CD3+CD8+ populations were FACS-sorted from unstimulated pre-transplant donor and recipient cells taken from spleen or lymph nodes. Per the germline V gene, MDHEN is the CDR1 and SYDVKM is the CDR2. The CDR3 numbers 16 residues from cysteine through phenylalanine. Of all the DNA, just the CDR3 is kept, 48 bases in frame from base 1. V is cut by 6 bases and J by 6 bases, and the space between the germline ends is 24 bases. Rearrangement joined TRBV28 to TRBJ2-7; D gene: possibly TRBD2, on 6 matching bases. Sequencing was performed on unstimulated CD8+ T cells sorted from spleen or lymph node cells, taken before intestinal transplant. The receptor comes from a human donor who received an intestinal transplant. Here the CDR3 is given as CASSLAGGRQGSEQYF. The sequence in DNA is TGTGCCAGCAGCCTCGCCGGGGGACGGCAAGGAAGCGAGCAGTACTTC.